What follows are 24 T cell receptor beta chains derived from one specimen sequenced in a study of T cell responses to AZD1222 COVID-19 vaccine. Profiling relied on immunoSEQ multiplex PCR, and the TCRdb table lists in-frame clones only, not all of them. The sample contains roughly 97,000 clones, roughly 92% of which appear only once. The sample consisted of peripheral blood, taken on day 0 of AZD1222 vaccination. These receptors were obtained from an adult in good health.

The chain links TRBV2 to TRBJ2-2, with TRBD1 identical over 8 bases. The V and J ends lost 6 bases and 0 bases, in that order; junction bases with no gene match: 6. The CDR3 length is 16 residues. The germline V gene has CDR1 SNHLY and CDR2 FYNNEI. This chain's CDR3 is CASRADRGPNTGELFF. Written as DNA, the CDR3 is TGTGCCAGCAGAGCAGACAGGGGCCCGAACACCGGGGAGCTGTTTTTT.

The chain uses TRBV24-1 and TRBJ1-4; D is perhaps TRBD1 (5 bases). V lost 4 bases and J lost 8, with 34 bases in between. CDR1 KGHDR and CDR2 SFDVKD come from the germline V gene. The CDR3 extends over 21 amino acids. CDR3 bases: TGTGCCACCAGTGACCCCTTCGGGGTTTGGAGACAGTGTCGAAAAGGGGAAAAACTGTTTTTT. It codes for CATSDPFGVWRQCRKGEKLFF.

CDR3 loop: CASSRVFLGESGANVLTF. DNA of the CDR3: TGTGCCAGCAGCCGAGTCTTCCTCGGGGAGTCTGGGGCCAACGTCCTGACTTTC. The chain joins TRBV3-1 (or the pseudogene TRBV3-2) to TRBJ2-6, with TRBD2 as a possible D gene (5 bases). This CDR3 region has 18 residues. Germline V CDR1 and CDR2: LGHDT, YNNKEL (reference sequence). Trimming took 4 bases from V and 1 from J, leaving 17 bases between them.

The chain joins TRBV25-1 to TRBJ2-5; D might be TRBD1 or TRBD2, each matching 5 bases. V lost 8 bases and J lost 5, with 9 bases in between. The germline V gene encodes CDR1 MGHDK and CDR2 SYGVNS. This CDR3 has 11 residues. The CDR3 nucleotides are TGTGCCAGCCTGTGGGGGGAGACCCAGTACTTC. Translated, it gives CASLWGETQYF.

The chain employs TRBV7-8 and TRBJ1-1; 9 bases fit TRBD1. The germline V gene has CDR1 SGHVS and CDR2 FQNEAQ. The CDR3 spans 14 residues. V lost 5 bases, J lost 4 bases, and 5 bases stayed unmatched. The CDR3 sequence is CASSPGTGITEAFF. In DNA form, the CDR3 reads TGTGCCAGCAGCCCCGGGACAGGGATCACTGAAGCTTTCTTT.

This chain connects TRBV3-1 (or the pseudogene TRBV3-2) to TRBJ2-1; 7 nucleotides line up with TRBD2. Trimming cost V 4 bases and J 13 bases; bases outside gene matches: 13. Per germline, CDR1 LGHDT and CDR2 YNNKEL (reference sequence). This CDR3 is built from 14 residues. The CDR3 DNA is TGTGCCAGCAGCCCAAACTTAGGACTAGTCCCCCAGTTCTTC. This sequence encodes CASSPNLGLVPQFF.

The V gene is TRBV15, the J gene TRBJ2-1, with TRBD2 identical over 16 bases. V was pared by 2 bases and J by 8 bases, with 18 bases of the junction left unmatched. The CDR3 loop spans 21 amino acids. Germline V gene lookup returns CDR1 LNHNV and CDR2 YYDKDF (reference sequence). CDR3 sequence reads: CATSRTPPGTSGRETGDEQFF. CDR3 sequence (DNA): TGTGCCACCAGCAGAACCCCCCCCGGGACTAGCGGGAGGGAAACAGGCGATGAGCAGTTCTTC.

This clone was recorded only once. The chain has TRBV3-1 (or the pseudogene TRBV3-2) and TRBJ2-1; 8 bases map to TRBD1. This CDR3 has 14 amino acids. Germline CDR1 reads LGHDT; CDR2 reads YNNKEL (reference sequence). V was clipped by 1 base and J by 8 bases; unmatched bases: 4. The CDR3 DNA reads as TGTGCCAGCAGCCAAGGGACAGGGACCGATGAGCAGTTCTTC. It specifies CASSQGTGTDEQFF.

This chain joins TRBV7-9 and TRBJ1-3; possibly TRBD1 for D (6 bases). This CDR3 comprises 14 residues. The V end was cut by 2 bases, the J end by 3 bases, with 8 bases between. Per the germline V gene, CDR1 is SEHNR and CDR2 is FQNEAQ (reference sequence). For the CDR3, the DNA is TGTGCCAGCAGCTTACAGGGGTTTGGAAACACCATATATTTT. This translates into CASSLQGFGNTIYF.

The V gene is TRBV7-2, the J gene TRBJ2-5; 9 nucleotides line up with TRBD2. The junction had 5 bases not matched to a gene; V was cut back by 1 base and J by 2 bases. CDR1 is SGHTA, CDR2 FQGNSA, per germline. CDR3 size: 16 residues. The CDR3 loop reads CASSLERLAGQETQYF. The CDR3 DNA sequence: TGTGCCAGCAGCTTAGAACGGCTAGCGGGACAAGAGACCCAGTACTTC. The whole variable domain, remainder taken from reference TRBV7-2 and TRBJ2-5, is GAGVSQSPSNKVTEKGKDVELRCDPISGHTALYWYRQSLGQGLEFLIYFQGNSAPDKSGLPSDRFSAERTGGSVSTLTIQRTQQEDSAVYLCASSLERLAGQETQYFGPGTRLLVL.

Written as DNA, the CDR3 is TGTGCCAGCACAGGTAGTGATACGCAGTATTTT. It translates to CASTGSDTQYF. This sequence joins TRBV2 and TRBJ2-3; unclear D gene. V lost 7 bases and J 6 bases, leaving 8 bases between the germline ends. The germline gives CDR1 SNHLY, CDR2 FYNNEI. The CDR3 is 11 residues long.

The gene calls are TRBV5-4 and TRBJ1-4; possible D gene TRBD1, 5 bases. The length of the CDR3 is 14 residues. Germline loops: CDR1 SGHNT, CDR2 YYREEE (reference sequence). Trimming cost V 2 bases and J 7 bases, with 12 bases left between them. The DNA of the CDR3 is TGTGCCAGCAGCTTAACCGGGACGGGTGAAAAACTGTTTTTT. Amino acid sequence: CASSLTGTGEKLFF. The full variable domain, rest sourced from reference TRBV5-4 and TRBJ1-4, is ETGVTQSPTHLIKTRGQQVTLRCSSQSGHNTVSWYQQALGQGPQFIFQYYREEENGRGNFPPRFSGLQFPNYSSELNVNALELDDSALYLCASSLTGTGEKLFFGSGTQLSVL.

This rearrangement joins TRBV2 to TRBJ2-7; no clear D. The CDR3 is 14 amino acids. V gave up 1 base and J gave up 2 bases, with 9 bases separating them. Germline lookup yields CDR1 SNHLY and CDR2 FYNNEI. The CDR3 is CASSEGSFAYEQYF. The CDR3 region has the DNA TGTGCCAGCAGTGAAGGAAGCTTTGCCTACGAGCAGTACTTC.

Here the CDR3 reads CASSLEGAGTEAFF. CDR3 in DNA: TGTGCCAGCAGTTTAGAGGGGGCCGGGACTGAAGCTTTCTTT. This sequence joins TRBV6-5 and TRBJ1-1; 7 bases line up with TRBD1. CDR3 length: 14 residues. Per germline, CDR1 MNHEY and CDR2 SVGAGI. V lost 4 bases, J lost 5 bases, and 7 bases stayed unmatched.

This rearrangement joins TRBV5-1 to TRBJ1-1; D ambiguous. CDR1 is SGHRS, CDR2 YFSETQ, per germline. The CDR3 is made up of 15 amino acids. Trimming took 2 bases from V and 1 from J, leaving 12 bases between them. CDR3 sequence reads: CASSFGGYANTEAFF. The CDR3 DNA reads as TGCGCCAGCAGCTTTGGAGGGTACGCGAACACTGAAGCTTTCTTT.

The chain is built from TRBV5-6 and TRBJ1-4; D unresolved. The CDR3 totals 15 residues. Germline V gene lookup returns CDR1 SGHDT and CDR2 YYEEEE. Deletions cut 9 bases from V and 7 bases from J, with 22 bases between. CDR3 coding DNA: TGTGCCAACCTTTATGAGGTCTATCTTCCTGAAAAACTGTTTTTT. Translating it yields CANLYEVYLPEKLFF.

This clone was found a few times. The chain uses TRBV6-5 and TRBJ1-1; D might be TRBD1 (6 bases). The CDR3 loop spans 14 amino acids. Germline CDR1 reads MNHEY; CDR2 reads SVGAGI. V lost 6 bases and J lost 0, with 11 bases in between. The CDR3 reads CASSSRGVNTEAFF. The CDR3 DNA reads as TGTGCCAGCAGCTCCAGGGGCGTGAACACTGAAGCTTTCTTT.

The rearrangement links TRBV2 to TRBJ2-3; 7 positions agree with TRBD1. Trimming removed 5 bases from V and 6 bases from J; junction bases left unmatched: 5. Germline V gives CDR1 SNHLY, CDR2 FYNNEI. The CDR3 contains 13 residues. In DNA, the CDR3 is TGTGCCAGCAGTCAGACAGGGATGGATACGCAGTATTTT. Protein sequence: CASSQTGMDTQYF.

Written as DNA, the CDR3 is TGTGCCATCAGGATCCCGACAGGACTTAACTATGGCTACACCTTC. It codes for CAIRIPTGLNYGYTF. The J gene is TRBJ1-2, the V gene TRBV10-3; tentative D call: TRBD1 (6 bases). This CDR3 contains 15 residues. Trimming cost V 6 bases and J 1 base, with 15 bases left between them. Germline CDR1 is ENHRY and CDR2 is SYGVKD.

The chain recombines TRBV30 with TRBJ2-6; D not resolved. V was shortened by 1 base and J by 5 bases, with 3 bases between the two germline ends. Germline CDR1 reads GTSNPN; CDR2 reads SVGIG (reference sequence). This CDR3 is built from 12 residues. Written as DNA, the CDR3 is TGTGCCTGGAGTGGGTGGGCCAACGTCCTGACTTTC. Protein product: CAWSGWANVLTF.

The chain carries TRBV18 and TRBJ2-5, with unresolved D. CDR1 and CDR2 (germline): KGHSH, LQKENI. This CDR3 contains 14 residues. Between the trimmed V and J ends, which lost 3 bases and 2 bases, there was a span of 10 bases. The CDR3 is CASSPPNGQETQYF. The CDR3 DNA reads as TGTGCCAGCTCACCCCCCAACGGTCAAGAGACCCAGTACTTC. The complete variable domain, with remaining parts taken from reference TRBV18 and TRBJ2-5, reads NAGVMQNPRHLVRRRGQEARLRCSPMKGHSHVYWYRQLPEEGLKFMVYLQKENIIDESGMPKERFSAEFPKEGPSILRIQQVVRGDSAAYFCASSPPNGQETQYFGPGTRLLVL.

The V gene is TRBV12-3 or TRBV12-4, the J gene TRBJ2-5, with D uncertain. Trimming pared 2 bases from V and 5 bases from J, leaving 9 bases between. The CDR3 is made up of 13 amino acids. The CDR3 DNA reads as TGTGCCAGCAGTTTAAGGTCGGTTGAGACCCAGTACTTC. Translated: CASSLRSVETQYF.

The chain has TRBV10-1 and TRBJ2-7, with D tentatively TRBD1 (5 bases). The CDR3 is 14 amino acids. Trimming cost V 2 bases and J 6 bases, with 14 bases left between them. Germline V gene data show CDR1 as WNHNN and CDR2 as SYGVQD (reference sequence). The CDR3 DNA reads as TGCGCCAGCAGTGAGAGGCAGGGTGGGTCCGAGCAGTACTTC. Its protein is CASSERQGGSEQYF.

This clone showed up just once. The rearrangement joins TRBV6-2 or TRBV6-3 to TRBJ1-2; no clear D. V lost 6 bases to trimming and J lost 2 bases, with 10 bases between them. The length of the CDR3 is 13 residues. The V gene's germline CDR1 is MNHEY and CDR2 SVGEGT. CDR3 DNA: TGTGCCAGCAGCCGGACGGGAAACTATGGCTACACCTTC. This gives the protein CASSRTGNYGYTF.